This T cell receptor (beta chain) is from a study of beta chain features in type 1 diabetes. The study's findings and limits: Insertion counts at VDJ junctions were lower in type 1 diabetes patients, who also showed more deletions there.

Investigators reverse transcribed all isolated RNA, so they sequenced expressed TCRB transcripts. Sequenced by immunoSEQ multiplex PCR; TCRdb stores in-frame clones only, minus some. The table shows some 300,000 clones, with under 8.5% occurring only once. This clone was counted many times. The antigen is not known. Other DNA sequences in the same sample also yield this CDR3. Sorting that relied on CD45RO/CCR7/CD25/CD127/CD95/CD27 yielded CD4+ naive, central memory, regulatory and stem cell-like memory cells. The V and J ends lost 6 bases and 6 bases respectively, with 24 bases between them. The CDR3 is 18 amino acids. CDR1 is SEHNR, CDR2 FQNEAQ, per germline (reference sequence).

Input material: central memory CD4+ T cells from blood. The chain couples TRBV7-9 to TRBJ2-6; D is uncertain. The clonotype was recovered from a woman aged 18-29 years in good health. The CDR3 reads CASRSPPDDRPEANVLTF. CDR3 DNA: TGTGCCAGCAGATCCCCTCCTGATGACCGTCCGGAGGCCAACGTCCTGACTTTC.